Shown below are 10 T cell receptor beta chains from a single sample sequenced in a study of T cell repertoires in cytomegalovirus infection. Their specific antigens are unknown. TCRdb re-derived calls from the reads in MiXCR, one entry per CDR3 protein. The sample comprises some 920,000 distinct CDR3 sequences, approximately 31% of which are singletons, and roughly an eighth rests with the top ten. The specimen comprised cultured CD8+ T cells from PBMCs, sampled from culture after CMV antigen stimulation. These receptors were taken from a human donor in good health (CMV status not recorded). Some clones in this sample may be carry-over from other donors' samples.

The chain carries TRBV27 and TRBJ1-5; D is unresolved. V was cut by 6 bases and J by 4 bases, with 10 bases left in between. Per the germline V gene, CDR1 is MNHEY and CDR2 is SMNVEV (reference sequence). There are 13 residues in the CDR3. CDR3 sequence (DNA): TGTGCCAGCAGACCCAGGTTGAATCAGCCCCAGCATTTT. Protein product: CASRPRLNQPQHF.

The chain has TRBV27 and TRBJ2-7, with TRBD1 matching 9 bases. Germline CDR1 MNHEY, CDR2 SMNVEV (reference sequence). After removal of 7 bases from V and 5 bases from J, the junction contained 6 bases not matched to a gene. This CDR3 region has 13 residues. DNA of the CDR3: TGTGCCAGCACGACCGGACAGGGGAACGAGCAGTACTTC. This sequence encodes CASTTGQGNEQYF.

This chain links TRBV11-2 with TRBJ2-3; possibly TRBD2 for D (5 bases). Germline V gives CDR1 SGHAT, CDR2 FQNNGV. The CDR3 covers 13 residues. Trimming removed 2 bases at V and 7 bases at J, with 10 bases between. CDR3 sequence: CASSLLEGHTQYF. CDR3 in DNA: TGTGCCAGCAGCTTACTCGAGGGTCATACGCAGTATTTT.

As concerns this clonotype: One end of the junction fails to match germline, which may point to a read error. The chain carries TRBV7-4 and TRBJ1-4; D not resolved. The CDR3 is 12 amino acids. Germline CDR1 reads SGHVT; CDR2 reads SQSDAQ. CDR3 sequence (DNA): TGTGCCAGCAGATTATCTGTTGAAGAACTGTTTTTT. Encoded protein: CASRLSVEELFF. The complete variable domain, with remaining parts taken from reference TRBV7-4 and TRBJ1-4, reads GAGVSQSPRYKVAKRGRDVALRCDSISGHVTLYWYRQTLGQGSEVLTYSQSDAQRDKSGRPSGRFSAERPERSVSTLKIQRTEQGDSAVYLCASRLSVEELFFGSGTQLSVL.

This clonotype was counted ten times or more. V usage is TRBV28 and J usage is TRBJ1-6; the D is unclear. This CDR3 contains 16 residues. Between the trimmed V and J ends, which lost 3 bases and 0 bases, there was a span of 9 bases. In germline, CDR1 is MDHEN, CDR2 SYDVKM. The CDR3 is CASSFFDSSYNSPLHF. CDR3 coding DNA: TGTGCCAGCAGTTTTTTCGATAGCTCCTATAATTCACCCCTCCACTTT.

The chain employs TRBV11-1 and TRBJ1-1; maybe TRBD1 (6 bases). The germline CDR1 and CDR2 sequences are SGHAT and FQDESV (reference sequence). Trimming left V 1 base short and J 7 bases short, with 16 bases between. This CDR3 is built from 15 residues. CDR3 protein: CASSLVQGGRLEAFF. CDR3 DNA sequence: TGTGCCAGCAGCTTAGTACAGGGCGGCCGACTTGAAGCTTTCTTT.

The chain joins TRBV4-1 to TRBJ2-2; D is undetermined. This CDR3 region has 15 residues. Germline V gene data show CDR1 as MGHRA and CDR2 as YSYEKL. V was clipped by 1 base and J by 5 bases, with 11 bases between them. In nucleotides, the CDR3 is TGCGCCAGCAGCCAAGTTAAGGGCAGGACCGGGGAGCTGTTTTTT. Translation: CASSQVKGRTGELFF.

The chain recombines TRBV7-9 with TRBJ1-1; TRBD1 is a possible D gene (6 bases). V dropped 5 bases and J dropped 5 bases, with 18 bases sitting between them. Germline V lookup: CDR1 SEHNR, CDR2 FQNEAQ (reference sequence). The CDR3 is made up of 15 amino acids. Here the CDR3 reads CASSPQWGARTEAFF. The DNA of the CDR3 is TGTGCCAGCAGCCCCCAGTGGGGGGCGCGTACTGAAGCTTTCTTT.

This clonotype was picked up a small number of times. This sequence joins TRBV7-9 and TRBJ1-5; a weak D match, TRBD1 (6 bases). The V gene lost 8 bases and the J gene lost 9 bases, with 14 bases spanning the gap. CDR3 length: 12 residues. Germline-derived CDR1 and CDR2 are SEHNR and FQNEAQ (reference sequence). The chain's CDR3 is CASGRGGGPQHF. The CDR3 region has the DNA TGTGCCAGCGGCAGGGGCGGAGGGCCCCAGCATTTT.

This clonotype is a singleton in its sample. The chain joins TRBV4-2 to TRBJ2-2, with a tentative D call TRBD2 (5 bases). CDR3 length equals 15 residues. The germline V gene has CDR1 LGHNA and CDR2 YNFKEQ. V was shortened by 0 bases and J by 6 bases, with 11 bases between the two germline ends. Written as DNA, the CDR3 is TGTGCCAGCAGCCAAGATCGGGCTAGCCCCGGGGAGCTGTTTTTT. It is translated as CASSQDRASPGELFF.